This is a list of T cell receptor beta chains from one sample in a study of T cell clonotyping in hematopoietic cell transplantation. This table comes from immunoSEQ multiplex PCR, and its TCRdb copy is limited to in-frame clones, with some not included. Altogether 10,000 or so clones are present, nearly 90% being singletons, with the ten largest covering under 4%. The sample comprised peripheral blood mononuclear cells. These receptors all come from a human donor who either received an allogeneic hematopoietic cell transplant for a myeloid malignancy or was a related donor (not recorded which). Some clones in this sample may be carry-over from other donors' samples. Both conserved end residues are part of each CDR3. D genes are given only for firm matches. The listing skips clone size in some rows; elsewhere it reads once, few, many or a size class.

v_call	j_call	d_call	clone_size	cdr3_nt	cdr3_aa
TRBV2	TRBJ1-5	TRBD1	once	TGTGCCAGCAGCTTCGACAGGGGGGAACGGCCCCAGCATTTT	CASSFDRGERPQHF
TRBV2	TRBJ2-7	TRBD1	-	TGTGCCAGCAGTGTGGACAGGGGCGAGCAGTACTTC	CASSVDRGEQYF
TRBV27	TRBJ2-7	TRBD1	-	TGTGCCAGCAGTCCCACCGGGACAGGATCCGAGCAGTACTTC	CASSPTGTGSEQYF
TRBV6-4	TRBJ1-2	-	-	TGTGCCAGCAGACAAGATCTTAACTATGGCTACACCTTC	CASRQDLNYGYTF
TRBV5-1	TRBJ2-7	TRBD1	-	TGCGCCAGCAGCCCCGACAGGGGAGCGAATGAGCAGTACTTC	CASSPDRGANEQYF
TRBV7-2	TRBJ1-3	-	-	TGTGCCAGCAGCTTCGGGACAGGAAACACCATATATTTT	CASSFGTGNTIYF
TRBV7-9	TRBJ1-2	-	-	TGTGCCAGCAGCTTAGTGGGCGACTATGGCTACACCTTC	CASSLVGDYGYTF
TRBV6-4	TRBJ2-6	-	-	TGTGCCAGCAGCCTCGACAGCTCTGGGGCCAACGTCCTGACTTTC	CASSLDSSGANVLTF
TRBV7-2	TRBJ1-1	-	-	TGTGCCAGCAGCTTAAGGGCTAACACTGAAGCTTTCTTT	CASSLRANTEAFF
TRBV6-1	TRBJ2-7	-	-	TGTGCCAGCACCGGAGCCGTCGAGCAGTACTTC	CASTGAVEQYF
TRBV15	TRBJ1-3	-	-	TGTGCCACCAGCAGAGATCATGGCACTTACTCTGGAAACACCATATATTTT	CATSRDHGTYSGNTIYF
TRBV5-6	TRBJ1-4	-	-	TGTGCCAGCAGCTGGGGCGCCGAGGTAGCTGGTGAAAAACTGTTTTTT	CASSWGAEVAGEKLFF
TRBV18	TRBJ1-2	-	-	TGTGCCAGCTCACCACCGAGCAGTACGGGTACTTCCTGGGGCTACACCTTC	CASSPPSSTGTSWGYTF
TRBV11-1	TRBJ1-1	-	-	TGTGCCAGCAGCTTAGGACCTGGGAGGGGCACTGAAGCTTTCTTT	CASSLGPGRGTEAFF